This entry describes one T cell receptor (beta chain). This CDR3 is built from 14 residues. CDR1 MNHEY and CDR2 SVGAGI come from the germline V gene. V lost 6 bases to trimming and J lost 6 bases; unmatched junction nucleotides: 6. The data originate from a study of blood T cell repertoires in COVID-19. Profiling relied on immunoSEQ multiplex PCR, and the TCRdb table lists in-frame clones only, not all of them. Of 40,000 to 50,000 clones in the sample, 70% to 90% were seen once. The J gene is TRBJ2-5, the V gene TRBV6-5, with TRBD2 matching 11 bases. The sequenced sample consisted of peripheral blood. The source of this sequence is a man aged 45 to 65 with active COVID-19. CDR3 sequence (DNA): TGTGCCAGCAGGACTAGCGGGGCTGGTAAGACCCAGTACTTC. It translates to CASRTSGAGKTQYF.